A selection of T cell receptor beta chains follows, all from one sample in a study of shared clonotypes between healthy human individuals. Using immunoSEQ multiplex PCR, the repertoire was profiled, and TCRdb retains in-frame clones only, with some absent. The sample shows nearly 750,000 clones, approximately 72% of them seen only once. Input material: memory CD4+ T cells sorted from blood. These receptor sequences come from a young woman in good health. Each CDR3 is given with its conserved first and last residue. Some rows have no size entry. The others give once, few or many, or a class for an expanded clone.

v_gene	j_gene	abundance	CDR3aa
TRBV28	TRBJ1-1	-	CATTVGDTEAFF
TRBV30	TRBJ1-4	many	CAWGQGSATNEKLFF
TRBV29-1	TRBJ2-7	-	CSATLSGGRYSYEQYF
TRBV7-9	TRBJ2-1	-	CASSLRDASRGEQFF
TRBV28	TRBJ2-2	-	CASSLRTGENTGELFF
TRBV6-1	TRBJ1-1	-	CASIWRGRNTEAFF
TRBV7-3	TRBJ2-1	-	CASSLLLVGQDNEQFF
TRBV19	TRBJ2-7	-	CASRQGIGVGYEQYF
TRBV2	TRBJ1-5	-	CASSEGGIHSNQPQHF
TRBV6-5	TRBJ1-2	-	CASRSGQVYGYTF
TRBV19	TRBJ2-5	-	CASSSTSGETQYF
TRBV4-1	TRBJ2-1	-	CASSQARLAVPYNEQFF
TRBV6-5	TRBJ1-2	few	CASSLKGRGYGYTF
TRBV5-1	TRBJ2-2	once	CASSLEARVTTNTGELFF
TRBV5-1	TRBJ2-3	-	CASSLTDPRLGDTQYF
TRBV5-1	TRBJ1-1	-	CASSLQAGNTEAFF
TRBV18	TRBJ2-1	-	CASSPGTGGPDEQFF
TRBV5-1	TRBJ1-1	-	CASSRGARASFNTEAFF
TRBV7-2	TRBJ2-1	few	CASSPRDSPNEQFF
TRBV6-5	TRBJ1-1	once	CASSSPNRGWDTEAFF
TRBV28	TRBJ1-5	few	CASSFFRLKGGNQPQHF
TRBV11-1	TRBJ1-1	few	CASTPRRAGNTEAFF
TRBV28	TRBJ1-1	once	CASSFLRGHTEAFF
TRBV29-1	TRBJ2-7	-	CSVHLTGGPYEQYF
TRBV28	TRBJ2-2	-	CASRGTPGGRPTGELFF
TRBV30	TRBJ2-3	many	CAWGTGTQYF
TRBV13	TRBJ2-5	-	CASSRRGGAQETQYF
TRBV6-5	TRBJ2-5	-	CASSDRAPQETQYF
TRBV7-6	TRBJ2-1	-	CASSTPGNEQFF
TRBV6-5	TRBJ2-7	once	CASSFASGTSVGQYF
TRBV4-2	TRBJ1-5	-	CASSQVEGSPQHF
TRBV29-1	TRBJ1-1	-	CSGARSNTEAFF
TRBV6-1	TRBJ2-7	once	CASRAGTTNYEQYF
TRBV7-9	TRBJ2-5	-	CASSFWTGQETQYF
TRBV11-2	TRBJ2-2	-	CASSSQGAGELFF
TRBV7-2	TRBJ2-7	-	CASSIRSFREQYF
TRBV25-1	TRBJ2-1	-	CASSGLAGVRNEQFF
TRBV6-1	TRBJ1-2	-	CASSESMGSVGYTF
TRBV6-1	TRBJ2-2	-	CASSAGGNTGELFF
TRBV2	TRBJ2-3	-	CASSGGRSSSTDTQYF
TRBV29-1	TRBJ2-5	-	CSGRQGGETQYF
TRBV7-2	TRBJ2-3	many	CASSLVAGGQGDTQYF
TRBV11-2	TRBJ2-3	-	CASSPLERPTGTQYF
TRBV7-3	TRBJ2-6	few	CASSPNSLYSGANVLTF
TRBV5-1	TRBJ2-7	-	CASKREGYEQYF
TRBV5-1	TRBJ2-7	-	CASSLGTGGLEQYF
TRBV27	TRBJ1-5	-	CASSPREENQPQHF
TRBV7-8	TRBJ2-3	-	CASSPRTVLLTDTQYF
TRBV28	TRBJ2-7	-	CASSPGGGTIYEQYF
TRBV5-4	TRBJ2-3	few	CASSSTRGADTQYF
TRBV7-2	TRBJ2-1	-	CASSLQIAGGLNEQFF
TRBV10-1	TRBJ2-2	-	CASSRQRGTGELFF
TRBV11-2	TRBJ1-1	-	CASSLGRGDQAFF
TRBV5-1	TRBJ1-1	-	CASSAGQPNTEAFF
TRBV5-6	TRBJ1-1	few	CASSYGDRVNTEAFF
TRBV2	TRBJ2-7	-	CASSRTGTTRGEQYF
TRBV11-3	TRBJ2-5	-	CASTGRETQYF
TRBV28	TRBJ2-7	-	CASRVAGGLTYEQYF
TRBV5-1	TRBJ2-1	-	CASKLAGSYNEQFF
TRBV7-3	TRBJ1-1	-	CASSTQRNTEAFF